Reported below is one T cell receptor beta chain. The sample originates from a study of blood T cell repertoires in COVID-19. This CDR3 has 14 amino acids. Germline trimming cut 6 bases from V and 7 bases from J; bases unmatched to any gene: 5. Germline values: CDR1 SNHLY, CDR2 FYNNEI. Assay: immunoSEQ multiplex PCR; the TCRdb copy retains only in-frame clones and omits some. This table holds about 220,000 clones, roughly 88% found once. The receptor was isolated from a man between 40 and 49 years old who had recovered from COVID-19. Sequencing input: peripheral blood. This chain links TRBV2 with TRBJ2-2, with 10 bases lining up with TRBD1. Written as DNA, the CDR3 is TGTGCCAGCAGCGCGGGACAGGGGTTCGGGGAGCTGTTTTTT. Translated, it gives CASSAGQGFGELFF.